This TCR beta chain came from a study of regulatory T cells in long-lasting Graves disease. Arm-PCR of CDR3 regions and iRepertoire HTBI primers were the basis on which TCR beta libraries were built. MiXCR, run by TCRdb on the multiplex PCR reads, gives a single entry per CDR3 protein. In the table there are hundreds of thousands of distinct CDR3 sequences, 15% to 20% of which are singletons. This clonotype was recorded at least ten times. The time point was: newly diagnosed GD, antithyroid drugs for less than 3 months. From PBMCs, RNA was extracted and then used to make the TCR library. V dropped 6 bases and J dropped 0 bases, with 9 bases sitting between them. This CDR3 region has 14 residues. Germline V gene data show CDR1 as MNHNS and CDR2 as SASEGT. The data also belong to a second study, concerning T cells in Graves' hyperthyroidism and ophthalmopathy.

Source: peripheral blood mononuclear cells (PBMCs), taken at new diagnosis, from a patient treated with antithyroid drugs. This receptor was taken from a woman aged 30 to 39 with Graves disease. The rearrangement uses TRBV6-1 and TRBJ1-5; D is undetermined. Here the CDR3 reads CASRRTASNQPQHF. In DNA, the CDR3 is TGTGCCAGCAGAAGAACGGCTAGCAATCAGCCCCAGCATTTT.